The 21 T cell receptor beta chains below all came from one sample that was sequenced in a study of breast tumors, draining lymph nodes, adjacent tissues. The lymph nodes were axillary draining lymph nodes from breast cancer patients. TCRdb itself ran the multiplex PCR reads through MiXCR, one entry per CDR3 protein. The sample has 70,000 to 85,000 distinct CDR3 sequences, 15% to 20% seen once; the top ten hold around 2.5%. Input material: axillary lymph node tissue. Source of these receptors: a female donor with breast cancer. Some clones in this sample may be carry-over from other donors' samples.

Regarding this clonotype: One base away lies a much larger clone, so this may be a sequencing read error. The chain recombines TRBV11-3 with TRBJ2-2; D not certain. V was cut by 5 bases and J by 9 bases, with 10 bases left in between. This CDR3 contains 12 residues. Germline-derived CDR1 and CDR2 are SGHNT and YENEEA. This chain's CDR3 is CASSPSSRELFF. For the CDR3, the DNA is TGTGCCAGCAGCCCCTCGAGCCGGGAGCTGTTTTTT.

To note about this clonotype: One base away lies a much larger clone, so this may be a sequencing read error. J is TRBJ2-5 and V is TRBV29-1; 9 bases are shared with TRBD2. This CDR3 comprises 14 residues. The J segment lost 5 bases and the V segment lost 8 bases, leaving 12 bases of the junction unmatched. CDR1 and CDR2 (germline): SQVTM, ANQGSEA. CDR3 loop: CSSGAAGGVETQYF. The CDR3, as DNA: TGCAGCAGTGGGGCAGCGGGAGGTGTGGAGACCCAGTACTTC.

As regards this clonotype: At one of its ends the junction is not consistent with the germline gene, which may arise from a read error. This sequence joins TRBV5-8 and TRBJ1-3; 10 nucleotides match TRBD1. Germline CDR1 and CDR2: SGHTS and YDEGEE. The CDR3 sequence is 11 residues long. The CDR3, as DNA: TGTGCCAGCAGTTACCGACAGGGGGCCGAATTT. It translates to CASSYRQGAEF.

This clonotype showed up many times. V is TRBV7-8 and J is TRBJ2-3, with 11 bases matching TRBD2. This CDR3 spans 16 amino acids. Germline-derived CDR1 and CDR2 are SGHVS and FQNEAQ. V shed 2 bases and J 4 bases; nucleotides not matched to a gene: 5. The CDR3 spells CASSLSSGRRADTQYF. Here the CDR3 DNA reads TGTGCCAGCAGCTTATCTAGCGGGAGGAGAGCAGATACGCAGTATTTT.

Of note for this clonotype: This sequence may be a read error, since a much larger clone differs from it by one base. A read error is likely, as this CDR3 ends without the conserved phenylalanine or tryptophan. This chain uses TRBV7-6 with TRBJ2-5; D ambiguous. V was pared by 0 bases and J by 5 bases, with 4 bases between. The CDR3 has 12 amino acids. CDR1 and CDR2 (germline): SGHVS, FNYEAQ. This CDR3 is CASSLATETQYS. In DNA form, the CDR3 reads TGTGCCAGCAGCTTAGCGACGGAGACCCAGTACTCC.

This clonotype was picked up many times. The V gene is TRBV4-1, the J gene TRBJ2-3; D not resolved. The CDR3 spans 13 residues. Germline V gene data show CDR1 as MGHRA and CDR2 as YSYEKL. The V and J ends lost 1 base and 8 bases respectively, with 10 bases between them. CDR3 sequence: CASSQGSDGTQYF. The CDR3 coding sequence is TGCGCCAGCAGCCAAGGGTCCGATGGTACGCAGTATTTT.

Ten or more counts support this clonotype. The chain has TRBV2 and TRBJ2-1, with D hard to call. The CDR3 totals 16 residues. The ends were cut back, 6 bases at V and 2 bases at J, with 17 bases in the middle. Germline V CDR1 and CDR2: SNHLY, FYNNEI. The CDR3 region has the DNA TGTGCCAGCAGGCTGGGTATAGTTATAACCTACAATGAGCAGTTCTTC. It yields the protein CASRLGIVITYNEQFF. Full variable domain (missing parts from reference TRBV2 and TRBJ2-1): EPEVTQTPSHQVTQMGQEVILRCVPISNHLYFYWYRQILGQKVEFLVSFYNNEISEKSEIFDDQFSVERPDGSNFTLKIRSTKLEDSAMYFCASRLGIVITYNEQFFGPGTRLTVL.

This clonotype was seen at least ten times. The chain links TRBV6-2 or TRBV6-3 to TRBJ2-1, with TRBD2 identical over 8 bases. Trimming at V came to 8 bases and at J to 9 bases, leaving 9 bases not matched to a gene. CDR3 size: 13 residues. The V gene's germline CDR1 is MNHEY and CDR2 SVGEGT. CDR3 sequence: CASLSGSRAEQFF. In DNA, the CDR3 is TGTGCCAGCCTAAGCGGGAGTCGGGCTGAGCAGTTCTTC.

A few counts support this clonotype. The chain carries TRBV28 and TRBJ1-2; the D gene is possibly TRBD1 (5 bases). The CDR3 totals 12 residues. Trimming pared 3 bases from V and 6 bases from J, leaving 8 bases between. Germline V gene data show CDR1 as MDHEN and CDR2 as SYDVKM. In DNA form, the CDR3 reads TGTGCCAGCAGTTTCGGAGGGGATGGCTACACCTTC. Its translation: CASSFGGDGYTF.

This clonotype was counted many times. The chain links TRBV4-3 to TRBJ2-1; the D gene is possibly TRBD1 (5 bases). CDR1 LGHNA and CDR2 YSLEER come from the germline V gene. This CDR3 region has 13 residues. V was clipped by 0 bases and J by 9 bases, with 9 bases between them. In DNA, the CDR3 is TGCGCCAGCAGCCAAGATCTTAGGGGTGAGCAGTTCTTC. This gives the protein CASSQDLRGEQFF.

This clonotype has a count of ten or more. This chain uses TRBV30 with TRBJ1-6; D is uncertain. Trimming removed 0 bases at V and 0 bases at J, with 6 bases between. Looked up from germline, CDR1 is GTSNPN and CDR2 is SVGIG (reference sequence). The CDR3 totals 15 residues. This chain's CDR3 is CAWSVESSYNSPLHF. As DNA, the CDR3 is TGTGCCTGGAGTGTAGAGAGCTCCTATAATTCACCCCTCCACTTT.

This clonotype was counted at least ten times. CDR3 region: CASGRVGTVSGNTIYF. DNA for the CDR3: TGTGCCAGCGGGCGCGTGGGGACAGTCTCTGGAAACACCATATATTTT. The chain employs TRBV12-3 or TRBV12-4 and TRBJ1-3; 7 positions agree with TRBD1. CDR3 length: 16 amino acids. The V gene end was trimmed by 8 bases and the J gene end by 0 bases; junction bases not matched to a gene: 10.

V gene TRBV5-1 combines with J gene TRBJ2-7, with D uncertain. Germline V gene sequence: CDR1 SGHRS, CDR2 YFSETQ. The CDR3 consists of 12 residues. Between the trimmed V and J ends, which lost 1 base and 4 bases, there was a span of 6 bases. Written as DNA, the CDR3 is TGCGCCAGCAGCTTGTACGGATACGAGCAGTACTTC. Translation gives CASSLYGYEQYF.

A note on this clonotype: A junction boundary mismatches the germline segment, possibly from a read error. The chain links TRBV7-8 to TRBJ2-7; a possible D gene is TRBD2 (7 bases). The CDR3 contains 16 residues. From germline, CDR1 is SGHVS and CDR2 FQNEAQ. The CDR3 DNA sequence: TGTGCCAGCAGCTTAGTGGGGGGGGCGAACACCGGGGAGCTGTACTTC. Amino acid sequence: CASSLVGGANTGELYF. The full variable domain, in which reference TRBV7-8 and TRBJ2-7 provide the parts outside the CDR3, is GAGVSQSPRYKVAKRGQDVALRCDPISGHVSLFWYQQALGQGPEFLTYFQNEAQLDKSGLPSDRFFAERPEGSVSTLKIQRTQQEDSAVYLCASSLVGGANTGELYFGPGTRLTVT.

This clonotype was picked up many times. J is TRBJ2-7 and V is TRBV2; 8 bases are a match to TRBD1. The CDR3 spans 13 residues. Losses at the gene ends were 4 bases for V and 7 bases for J; bases not matched to a gene: 6. CDR1 SNHLY and CDR2 FYNNEI come from the germline V gene. CDR3 amino acids: CASSVGRGREQYF. CDR3 in DNA: TGTGCCAGCAGTGTGGGCAGGGGGCGTGAGCAGTACTTC.

This clonotype has at least ten counts. The J gene is TRBJ2-5, the V gene TRBV14; 7 nucleotides align to TRBD1. CDR1 SGHDN and CDR2 FVKESK come from the germline V gene. V trimming: 3 bases; J trimming: 4 bases; junction bases outside the gene matches: 11. The CDR3 has 16 residues. CDR3 protein: CASSHEGARFGETQYF. CDR3 nucleotide sequence: TGTGCCAGCAGCCATGAGGGGGCTCGTTTCGGAGAGACCCAGTACTTC.

This clonotype was observed at least ten times. The rearrangement joins TRBV7-2 to TRBJ2-1; the D is unclear. The CDR3 sequence is 11 residues long. Germline V gene lookup returns CDR1 SGHTA and CDR2 FQGNSA. Trimming stripped 2 bases from V and 7 bases from J, with 3 bases between. The CDR3 protein is CASSLWNEQFF. The CDR3 DNA is TGTGCCAGCAGCTTATGGAATGAGCAGTTCTTC.

This clonotype was observed many times. The chain employs TRBV7-9 and TRBJ2-7, with 11 bases fitting TRBD2. Germline V gene data show CDR1 as SEHNR and CDR2 as FQNEAQ (reference sequence). V gave up 11 bases and J gave up 12 bases; unmatched junction bases: 12. This CDR3 region has 12 residues. CDR3 coding DNA: TGTGCCGGTTTCGGGACTAGCGGTTTTGGGTACTTC. Amino acid sequence: CAGFGTSGFGYF.

This clonotype was observed a handful of times. CDR3 sequence reads: CASSPPTSGIYEQYF. The CDR3 DNA reads TGTGCCAGCTCACCACCGACTAGCGGGATCTACGAGCAGTACTTC. The rearrangement links TRBV18 to TRBJ2-7; 11 nucleotides agree with TRBD2. Germline V gene lookup returns CDR1 KGHSH and CDR2 LQKENI. CDR3 length: 15 amino acids. J was trimmed by 3 bases and V by 0 bases; bases with no gene match: 1.

As to this clonotype: With a much larger clone just one base away, this may be a read error. The chain carries TRBV14 and TRBJ2-3, with 10 bases matching TRBD2. Per germline, CDR1 SGHDN and CDR2 FVKESK. This CDR3 region has 16 residues. The CDR3 DNA reads TGTGCCGGCAGCCACCCTAGCGGGAGTTGGACAGATACGCAGTATTTT. This sequence encodes CAGSHPSGSWTDTQYF.

Many counts were recorded for this clonotype. The chain carries TRBV6-1 and TRBJ2-7; D is undetermined. The germline V gene encodes CDR1 MNHNS and CDR2 SASEGT. CDR3 length: 13 residues. V lost 2 bases and J 3 bases, leaving 8 bases between the germline ends. The CDR3 DNA reads TGTGCCAGCAGTGAAAGAAACAGCTACGAGCAGTACTTC. It yields the protein CASSERNSYEQYF.